The T cell receptor (beta chain) described here comes from a study of blood T cells in healthy people across ages. The germline gives CDR1 SGHTA, CDR2 FQGNSA. Trimming left V 3 bases short and J 3 bases short, with 15 bases between. The CDR3 covers 15 residues. The second PCR ran roughly 6 to 12 cycles with a sample-barcoded 5' primer and J-beta primers. TCRdb re-analysed the 5' RACE reads in MiXCR, keeping a single row per CDR3 protein. The sample records roughly 1,800,000 distinct CDR3 sequences, less than 50% being singletons. As to this clonotype: Its target is not known.

Study-level points and caveats: PBMCs left unsorted prevented a conclusive naive versus antigen-experienced comparison.

The specimen was blood. The J gene is TRBJ2-7, the V gene TRBV7-2; tentatively, D is TRBD2 (7 bases). This TCR was recovered from a woman between 40 and 50 years old in good health. The chain's CDR3 is CASSFMTGGSYEQYF. The CDR3, as DNA: TGTGCCAGCAGCTTCATGACGGGGGGCAGCTACGAGCAGTACTTC. Together with reference TRBV7-2 and TRBJ2-7, the CDR3 gives the full variable domain: GAGVSQSPSNKVTEKGKDVELRCDPISGHTALYWYRQSLGQGLEFLIYFQGNSAPDKSGLPSDRFSAERTGGSVSTLTIQRTQQEDSAVYLCASSFMTGGSYEQYFGPGTRLTVT.